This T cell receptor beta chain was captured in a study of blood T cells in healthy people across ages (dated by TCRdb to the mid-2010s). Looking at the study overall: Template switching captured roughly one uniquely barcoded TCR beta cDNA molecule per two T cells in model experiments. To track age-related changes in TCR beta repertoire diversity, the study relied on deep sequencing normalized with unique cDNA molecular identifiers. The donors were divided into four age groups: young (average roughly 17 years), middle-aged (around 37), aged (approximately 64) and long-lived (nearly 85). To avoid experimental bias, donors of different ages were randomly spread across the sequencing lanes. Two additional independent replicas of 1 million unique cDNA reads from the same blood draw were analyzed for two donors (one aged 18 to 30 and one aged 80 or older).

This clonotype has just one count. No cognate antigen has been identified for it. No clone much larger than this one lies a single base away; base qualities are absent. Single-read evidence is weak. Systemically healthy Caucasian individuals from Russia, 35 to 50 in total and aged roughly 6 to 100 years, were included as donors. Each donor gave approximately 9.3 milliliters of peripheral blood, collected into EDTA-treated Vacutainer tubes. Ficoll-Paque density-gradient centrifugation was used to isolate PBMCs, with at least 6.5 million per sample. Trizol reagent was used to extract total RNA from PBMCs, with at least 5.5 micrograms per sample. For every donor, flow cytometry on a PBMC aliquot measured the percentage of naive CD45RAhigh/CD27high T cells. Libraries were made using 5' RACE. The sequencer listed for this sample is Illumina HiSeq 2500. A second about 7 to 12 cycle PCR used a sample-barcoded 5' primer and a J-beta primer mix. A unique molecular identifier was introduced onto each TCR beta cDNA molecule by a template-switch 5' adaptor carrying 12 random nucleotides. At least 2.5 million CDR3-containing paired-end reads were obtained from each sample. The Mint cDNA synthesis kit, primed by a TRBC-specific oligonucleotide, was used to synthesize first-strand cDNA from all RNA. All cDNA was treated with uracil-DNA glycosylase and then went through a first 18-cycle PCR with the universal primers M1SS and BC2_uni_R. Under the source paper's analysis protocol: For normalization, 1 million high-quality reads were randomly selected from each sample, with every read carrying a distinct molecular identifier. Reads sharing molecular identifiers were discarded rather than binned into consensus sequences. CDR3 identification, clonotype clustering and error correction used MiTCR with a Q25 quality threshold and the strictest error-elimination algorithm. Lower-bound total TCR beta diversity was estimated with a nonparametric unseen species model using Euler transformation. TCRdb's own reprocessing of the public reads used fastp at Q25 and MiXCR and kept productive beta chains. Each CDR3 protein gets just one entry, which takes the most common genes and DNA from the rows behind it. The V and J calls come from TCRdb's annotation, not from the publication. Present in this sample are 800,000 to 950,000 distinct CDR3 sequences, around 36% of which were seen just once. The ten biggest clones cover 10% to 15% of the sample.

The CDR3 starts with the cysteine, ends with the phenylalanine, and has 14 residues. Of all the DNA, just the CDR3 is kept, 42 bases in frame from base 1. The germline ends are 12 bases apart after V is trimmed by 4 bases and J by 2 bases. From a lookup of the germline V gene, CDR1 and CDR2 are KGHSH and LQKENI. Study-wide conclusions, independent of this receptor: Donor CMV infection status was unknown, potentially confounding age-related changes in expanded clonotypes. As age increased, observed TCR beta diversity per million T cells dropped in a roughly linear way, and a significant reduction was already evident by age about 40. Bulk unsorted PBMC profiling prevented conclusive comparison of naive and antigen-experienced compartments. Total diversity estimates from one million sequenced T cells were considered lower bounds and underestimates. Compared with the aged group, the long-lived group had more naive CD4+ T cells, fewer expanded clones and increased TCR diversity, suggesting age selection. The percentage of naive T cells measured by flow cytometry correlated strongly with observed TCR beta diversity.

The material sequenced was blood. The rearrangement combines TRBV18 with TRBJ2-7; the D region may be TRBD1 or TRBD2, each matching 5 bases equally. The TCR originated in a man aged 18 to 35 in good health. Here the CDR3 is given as CASSQRDGPYEQYF. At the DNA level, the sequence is TGTGCCAGCTCACAACGGGACGGACCCTACGAGCAGTACTTC.